The clone carrying this TCR beta chain was observed a few times. Its antigen is unidentified. This sample stems from a study of blood T cells in healthy people across ages. Overall study findings and caveats: It was not possible, with unsorted PBMCs, to conclusively compare naive and antigen-experienced cells.

V was cut by 2 bases and J by 2 bases, with 13 bases left in between. This CDR3 contains 15 residues. The germline V gene encodes CDR1 KGHSH and CDR2 LQKENI. It was with a sample-barcoded 5' primer and a J-beta primer mix that a second PCR of about 7 to 12 cycles was run. Each cDNA molecule carried a tag from a template-switch adaptor that contained 12 random nucleotides. TCRdb re-called the 5' RACE reads through MiXCR, storing one row per CDR3 protein. The profile shows some 900,000 distinct CDR3 sequences, 40% to 60% of them singletons. The V and J genes are TRBV18 and TRBJ2-7, with D tentatively TRBD1 (5 bases). Input material: blood. This receptor was taken from a man aged 30 to 45 in good health. CDR3 region: CASSPEKGRPYEQYF. CDR3 nucleotides: TGTGCCAGCTCACCAGAAAAGGGGCGCCCCTACGAGCAGTACTTC.